This TCR beta chain was captured in a study of cytotoxic CD8 clonotypes in ibrutinib-treated CLL. The sequencing depth, 1 in 200,000 to 1 in 1 million T cells, was the target. Produced via immunoSEQ multiplex PCR; TCRdb's table is partial and in-frame only. The table shows about 34,000 clones, with more than 65% occurring only once. A word on this clone: No antigen is known for it.

Broader study findings: Treatment saw public clonotypes, which were uncommon, either contract or stay stable.

The germline V gene has CDR1 SGHAT and CDR2 FQNNGV. The CDR3 has 14 amino acids. V was clipped by 0 bases and J by 1 base, with 6 bases between them. V is TRBV11-2 and J is TRBJ1-1, with D unresolved. The receptor's source is a human donor with chronic lymphocytic leukemia. The sample here was PBMCs, taken before ibrutinib treatment. CDR3 region: CASSLDVSNTEAFF. The CDR3 nucleotides are TGTGCCAGCAGCTTAGATGTCTCGAACACTGAAGCTTTCTTT.